These 10 T cell receptor beta chains were all obtained from the same sample, sequenced in a study of blood T cell repertoires in COVID-19. Libraries were prepared by immunoSEQ multiplex PCR; TCRdb keeps only in-frame clonotypes and omits some of them. The profile shows approximately 670,000 clones, around 90% of them singletons. Source material: peripheral blood. All receptors derive from a woman younger than 35 with acute or convalescent COVID-19.

The V call is TRBV10-3, the J call TRBJ1-2; D gene ambiguous. The germline V gene has CDR1 ENHRY and CDR2 SYGVKD. This CDR3 is built from 13 residues. Trimming removed 3 bases at V and 4 bases at J, with 9 bases between. The CDR3, as DNA: TGTGCCATCAGTGAACAGATGGGCTATGGCTACACCTTC. It specifies CAISEQMGYGYTF.

This chain links TRBV4-1 with TRBJ1-1; D ambiguous. The CDR3 is 13 amino acids. V was trimmed by 6 bases and J by 7 bases, leaving 15 bases between them. Germline values: CDR1 MGHRA, CDR2 YSYEKL. Here the CDR3 DNA reads TGCGCCAGCAGAGCTTCGGGAGTTCTTGAAGCTTTCTTT. Its protein product is CASRASGVLEAFF.

The J gene is TRBJ2-7, the V gene TRBV29-1; 10 bases are shared with TRBD1. Per germline, CDR1 SQVTM and CDR2 ANQGSEA. The CDR3 runs 13 residues. With 6 bases clipped from V and 5 bases from J, the junction kept 7 bases outside the gene matches. CDR3 nucleotide sequence: TGCAGCGTCCGGGGGACAGGGGAAAACGAGCAGTACTTC. Translated: CSVRGTGENEQYF.

V usage is TRBV6-1 and J usage is TRBJ2-4; D possibly corresponds to TRBD1 (6 bases). The V and J ends lost 3 bases and 0 bases respectively, with 18 bases between them. The CDR3 has 18 residues. Germline CDR1 MNHNS, CDR2 SASEGT. DNA of the CDR3: TGTGCCAGCAGTGAGTCCGCCGGGACAAAGATAGCCAAAAACATTCAGTACTTC. Translated, it gives CASSESAGTKIAKNIQYF.

This chain uses TRBV5-8 with TRBJ1-5; no definite D call. The CDR3 covers 17 residues. Germline CDR1 SGHTS, CDR2 YDEGEE. Trimming pared 0 bases from V and 0 bases from J, leaving 13 bases between. This CDR3 is CASSLEVRIYSNQPQHF. As DNA, the CDR3 is TGTGCCAGCAGCTTGGAGGTGCGGATTTATAGCAATCAGCCCCAGCATTTT. Complete variable domain (other parts from reference TRBV5-8 and TRBJ1-5): EAGVTQSPTHLIKTRGQQATLRCSPISGHTSVYWYQQALGLGLQFLLWYDEGEERNRGNFPPRFSGRQFPNYSSELNVNALELEDSALYLCASSLEVRIYSNQPQHFGDGTRLSIL.

V usage is TRBV4-3 and J usage is TRBJ2-7, with a weak D call TRBD1 (6 bases). CDR3 size: 15 residues. Germline V gene lookup returns CDR1 LGHNA and CDR2 YSLEER. The ends were cut back, 2 bases at V and 5 bases at J, with 16 bases in the middle. CDR3 region: CASSQSTGLANEQYF. The CDR3, as DNA: TGCGCCAGCAGCCAATCAACAGGGTTGGCCAACGAGCAGTACTTC.

The chain carries TRBV5-1 and TRBJ1-1; 10 bases are a match to TRBD1. V was clipped by 4 bases and J by 6 bases; unmatched bases: 6. In germline, CDR1 is SGHRS, CDR2 YFSETQ. This CDR3 is built from 14 residues. CDR3 in amino acids: CASSTGQGHPEAFF. The DNA of the CDR3 is TGCGCCAGCAGCACGGGACAGGGGCACCCTGAAGCTTTCTTT.

This rearrangement joins TRBV18 to TRBJ2-7; TRBD2 is a possible D gene (6 bases). This CDR3 comprises 15 residues. CDR1 KGHSH and CDR2 LQKENI come from the germline V gene. Between the trimmed V and J ends, which lost 3 bases and 3 bases, there was a span of 15 bases. CDR3 coding DNA: TGTGCCAGCTCACCGGCCCGGGGGTGGATCTACGAGCAGTACTTC. As protein: CASSPARGWIYEQYF.

Here the CDR3 DNA reads TGTGCCAGCAGTGGACAGGGCCGGCGCAATCAGCCCCAGCATTTT. Encoded protein: CASSGQGRRNQPQHF. The V and J genes are TRBV6-2 or TRBV6-3 and TRBJ1-5; the match to TRBD1 covers 8 bases. The CDR3 runs 15 residues. The V gene end was trimmed by 5 bases and the J gene end by 2 bases; junction bases not matched to a gene: 5. Germline V CDR1 and CDR2: MNHEY, SVGEGT.

The V call is TRBV6-7, the J call TRBJ2-7; tentatively, D is TRBD2 (5 bases). TRBV6-7 qualifies as an ORF whose function is uncertain. The CDR3 length is 17 residues. Trimming pared 0 bases from V and 5 bases from J, leaving 20 bases between. The CDR3 loop reads CASSYSILPWGVDEQYF. The CDR3 DNA follows: TGTGCCAGCAGTTACTCGATTTTACCGTGGGGAGTCGACGAGCAGTACTTC.